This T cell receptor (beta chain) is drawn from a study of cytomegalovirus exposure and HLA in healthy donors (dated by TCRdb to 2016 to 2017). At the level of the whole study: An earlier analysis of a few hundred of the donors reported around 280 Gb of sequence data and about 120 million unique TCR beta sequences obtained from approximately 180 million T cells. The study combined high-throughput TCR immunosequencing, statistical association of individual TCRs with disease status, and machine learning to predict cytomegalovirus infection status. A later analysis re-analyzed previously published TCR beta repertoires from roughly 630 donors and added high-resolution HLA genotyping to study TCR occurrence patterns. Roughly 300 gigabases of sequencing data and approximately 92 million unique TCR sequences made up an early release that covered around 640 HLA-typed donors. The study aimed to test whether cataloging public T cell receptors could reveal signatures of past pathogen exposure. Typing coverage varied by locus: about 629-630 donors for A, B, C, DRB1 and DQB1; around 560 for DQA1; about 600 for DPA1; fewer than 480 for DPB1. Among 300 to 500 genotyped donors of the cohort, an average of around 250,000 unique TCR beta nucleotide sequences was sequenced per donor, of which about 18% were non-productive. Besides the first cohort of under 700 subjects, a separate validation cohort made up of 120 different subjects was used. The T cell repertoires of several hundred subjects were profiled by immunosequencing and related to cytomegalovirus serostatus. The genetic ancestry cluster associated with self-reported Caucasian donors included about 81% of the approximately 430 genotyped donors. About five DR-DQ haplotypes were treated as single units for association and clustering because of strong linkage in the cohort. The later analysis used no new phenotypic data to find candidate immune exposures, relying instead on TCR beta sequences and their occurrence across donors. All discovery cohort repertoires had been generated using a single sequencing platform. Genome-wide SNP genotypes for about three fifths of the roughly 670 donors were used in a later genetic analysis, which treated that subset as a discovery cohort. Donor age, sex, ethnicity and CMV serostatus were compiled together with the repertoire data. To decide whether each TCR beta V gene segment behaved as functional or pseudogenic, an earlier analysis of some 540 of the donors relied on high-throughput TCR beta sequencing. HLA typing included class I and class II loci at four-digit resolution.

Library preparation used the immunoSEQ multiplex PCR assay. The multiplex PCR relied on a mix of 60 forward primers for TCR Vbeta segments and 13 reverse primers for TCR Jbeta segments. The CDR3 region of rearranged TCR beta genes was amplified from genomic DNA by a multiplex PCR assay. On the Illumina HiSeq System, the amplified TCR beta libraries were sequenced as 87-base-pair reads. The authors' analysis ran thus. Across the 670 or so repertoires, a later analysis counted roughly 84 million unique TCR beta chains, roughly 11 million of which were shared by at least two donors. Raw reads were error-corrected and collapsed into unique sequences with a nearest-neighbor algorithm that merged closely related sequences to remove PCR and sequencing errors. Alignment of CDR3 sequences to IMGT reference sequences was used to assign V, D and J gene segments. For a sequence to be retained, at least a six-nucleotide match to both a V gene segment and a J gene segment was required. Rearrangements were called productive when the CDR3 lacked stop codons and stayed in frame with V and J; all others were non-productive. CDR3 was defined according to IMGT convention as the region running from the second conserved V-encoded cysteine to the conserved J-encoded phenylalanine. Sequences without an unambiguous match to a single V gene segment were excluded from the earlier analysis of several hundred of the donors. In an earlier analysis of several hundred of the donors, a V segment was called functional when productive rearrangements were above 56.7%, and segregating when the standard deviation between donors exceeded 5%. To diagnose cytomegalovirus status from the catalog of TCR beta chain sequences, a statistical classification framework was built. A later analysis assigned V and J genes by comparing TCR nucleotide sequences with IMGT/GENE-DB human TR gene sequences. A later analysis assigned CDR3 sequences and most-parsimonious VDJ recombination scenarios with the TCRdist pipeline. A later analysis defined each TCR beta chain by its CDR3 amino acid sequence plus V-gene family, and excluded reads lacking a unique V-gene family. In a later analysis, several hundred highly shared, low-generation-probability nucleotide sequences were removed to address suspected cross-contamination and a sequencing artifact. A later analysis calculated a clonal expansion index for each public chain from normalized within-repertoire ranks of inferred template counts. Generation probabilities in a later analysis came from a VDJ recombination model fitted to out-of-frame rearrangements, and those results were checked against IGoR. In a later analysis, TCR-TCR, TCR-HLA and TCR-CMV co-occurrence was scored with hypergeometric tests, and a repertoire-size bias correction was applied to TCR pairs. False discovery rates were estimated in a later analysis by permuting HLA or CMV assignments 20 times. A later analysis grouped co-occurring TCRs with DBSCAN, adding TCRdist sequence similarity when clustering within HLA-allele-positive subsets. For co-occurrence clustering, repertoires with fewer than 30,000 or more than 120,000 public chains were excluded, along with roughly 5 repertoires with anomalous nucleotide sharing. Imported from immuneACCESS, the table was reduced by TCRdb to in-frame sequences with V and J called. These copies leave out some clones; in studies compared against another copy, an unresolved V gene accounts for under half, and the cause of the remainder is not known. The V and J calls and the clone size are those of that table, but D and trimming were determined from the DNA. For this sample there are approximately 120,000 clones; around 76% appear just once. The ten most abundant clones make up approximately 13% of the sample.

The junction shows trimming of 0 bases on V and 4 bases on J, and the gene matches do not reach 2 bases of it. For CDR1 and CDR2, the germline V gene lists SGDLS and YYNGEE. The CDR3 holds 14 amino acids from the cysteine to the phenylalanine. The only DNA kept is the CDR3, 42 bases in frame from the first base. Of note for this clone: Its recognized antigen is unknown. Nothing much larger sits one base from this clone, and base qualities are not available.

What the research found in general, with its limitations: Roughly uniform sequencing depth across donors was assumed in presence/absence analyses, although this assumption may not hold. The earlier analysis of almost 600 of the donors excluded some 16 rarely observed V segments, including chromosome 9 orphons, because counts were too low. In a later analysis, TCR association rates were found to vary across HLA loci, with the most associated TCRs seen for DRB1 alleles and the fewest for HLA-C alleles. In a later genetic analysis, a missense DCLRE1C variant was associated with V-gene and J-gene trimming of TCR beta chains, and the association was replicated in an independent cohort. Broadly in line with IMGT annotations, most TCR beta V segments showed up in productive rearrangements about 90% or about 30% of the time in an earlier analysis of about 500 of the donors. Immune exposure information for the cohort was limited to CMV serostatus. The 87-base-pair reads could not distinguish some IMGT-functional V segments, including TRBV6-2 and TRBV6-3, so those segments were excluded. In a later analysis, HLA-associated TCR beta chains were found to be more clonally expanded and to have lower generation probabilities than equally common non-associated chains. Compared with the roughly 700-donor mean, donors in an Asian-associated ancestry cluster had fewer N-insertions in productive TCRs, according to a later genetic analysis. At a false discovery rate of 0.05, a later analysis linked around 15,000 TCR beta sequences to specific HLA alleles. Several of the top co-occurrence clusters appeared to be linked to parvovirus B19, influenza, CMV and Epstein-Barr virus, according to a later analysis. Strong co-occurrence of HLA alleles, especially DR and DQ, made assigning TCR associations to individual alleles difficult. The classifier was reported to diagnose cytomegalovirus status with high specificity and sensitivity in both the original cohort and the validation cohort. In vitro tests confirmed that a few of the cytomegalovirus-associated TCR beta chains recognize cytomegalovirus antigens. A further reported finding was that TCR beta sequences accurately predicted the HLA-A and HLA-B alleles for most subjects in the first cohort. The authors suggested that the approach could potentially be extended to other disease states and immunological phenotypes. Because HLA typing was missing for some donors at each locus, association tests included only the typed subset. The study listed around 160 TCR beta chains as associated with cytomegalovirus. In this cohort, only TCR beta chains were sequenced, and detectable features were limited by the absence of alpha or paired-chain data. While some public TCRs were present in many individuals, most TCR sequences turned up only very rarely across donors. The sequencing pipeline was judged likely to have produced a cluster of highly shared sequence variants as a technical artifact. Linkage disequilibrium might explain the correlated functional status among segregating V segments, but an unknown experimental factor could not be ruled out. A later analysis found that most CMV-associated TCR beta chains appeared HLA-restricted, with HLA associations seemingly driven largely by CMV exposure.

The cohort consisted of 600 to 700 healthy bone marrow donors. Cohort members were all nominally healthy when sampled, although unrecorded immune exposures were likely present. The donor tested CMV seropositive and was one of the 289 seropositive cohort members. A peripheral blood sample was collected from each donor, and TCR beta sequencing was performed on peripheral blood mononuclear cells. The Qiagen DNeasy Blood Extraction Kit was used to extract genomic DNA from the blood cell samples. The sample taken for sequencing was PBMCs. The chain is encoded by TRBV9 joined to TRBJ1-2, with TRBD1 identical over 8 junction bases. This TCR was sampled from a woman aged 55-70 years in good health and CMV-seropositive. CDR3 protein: CASSVDGQGYGYTF. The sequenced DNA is TGTGCCAGCAGCGTAGACGGACAGGGCTATGGCTACACCTTC.